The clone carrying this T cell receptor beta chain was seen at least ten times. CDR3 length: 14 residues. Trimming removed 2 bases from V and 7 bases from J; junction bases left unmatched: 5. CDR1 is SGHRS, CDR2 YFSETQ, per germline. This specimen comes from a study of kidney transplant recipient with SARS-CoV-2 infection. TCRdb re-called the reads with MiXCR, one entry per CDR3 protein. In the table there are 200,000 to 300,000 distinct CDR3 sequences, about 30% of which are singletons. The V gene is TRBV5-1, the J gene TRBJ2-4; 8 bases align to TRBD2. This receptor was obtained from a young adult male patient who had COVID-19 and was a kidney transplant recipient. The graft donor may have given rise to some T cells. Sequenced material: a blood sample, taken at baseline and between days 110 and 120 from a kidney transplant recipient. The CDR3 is CASSLSGSLNIQYF. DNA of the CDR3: TGCGCCAGCAGCTTAAGCGGGAGCCTTAACATTCAGTACTTC.